The entry below describes one TCR beta chain. Antigen unknown. Researchers ran the PCR with 60 Vbeta and 13 Jbeta primers. Using immunoSEQ multiplex PCR, the repertoire was profiled, and TCRdb retains in-frame clones only, with some absent. The listing contains roughly 33,000 clones. The data originate from a study of cytomegalovirus exposure and HLA in healthy donors. Study-wide points: Most CMV-associated TCR beta chains appeared HLA-restricted in a later analysis.

The J segment lost 6 bases and the V segment lost 4 bases, leaving 8 bases of the junction unmatched. Germline V gene sequence: CDR1 SGHRS, CDR2 YFSETQ. This CDR3 has 16 residues. This chain connects TRBV5-1 to TRBJ2-3, with 13 positions matching TRBD2. The source of this sequence is a woman in her 40s in good health and CMV-seropositive. Specimen: PBMCs. Here the CDR3 DNA reads TGCGCCAGCAGCACCGGACTAGCGGGAGTTTCCGATACGCAGTATTTT. Residues: CASSTGLAGVSDTQYF.